The T cell receptor (beta chain) under discussion was sequenced for a study of shared clonotypes between healthy human individuals. Clones were read by immunoSEQ multiplex PCR, and TCRdb kept only the in-frame ones, dropping some. The sample includes about 610,000 clones, more than 95% of them seen just once. This CDR3 region has 17 residues. CDR1 is SGHTA and CDR2 is FQGNSA in the germline V gene. Trimming removed 7 bases from V and 4 bases from J, with 22 bases in between. This receptor was taken from a woman in her 30s in good health. The chain carries TRBV7-2 and TRBJ2-2; D call uncertain. The source material was naive CD4+ T cells sorted from blood. Subset noted: CD45RA+ positively selected. The DNA of the CDR3 is TGTGCCAGCACTGAAACTATCCGGATTTCGGGCACCGGGGAGCTGTTTTTT. Its translation is CASTETIRISGTGELFF. The full variable domain, rest sourced from reference TRBV7-2 and TRBJ2-2, is GAGVSQSPSNKVTEKGKDVELRCDPISGHTALYWYRQSLGQGLEFLIYFQGNSAPDKSGLPSDRFSAERTGGSVSTLTIQRTQQEDSAVYLCASTETIRISGTGELFFGEGSRLTVL.